These 13 T cell receptor beta chains were all obtained from the same sample, sequenced in a study of CD8+ T cells in alopecia areata. Reverse transcription of extracted RNA yielded cDNA, which provided the sequencing template. The protocol was immunoSEQ multiplex PCR, while the TCRdb copy is restricted to in-frame clones and leaves out a portion. The table lists fewer than 150,000 clones, 35% to 45% of them singletons. Sequencing was carried out using CD4+ T cells sorted from blood. The receptors were sampled from a human donor with alopecia areata.

This clone has only a few counts. V is TRBV18 and J is TRBJ2-7, with TRBD1 matching 12 bases. The CDR3 consists of 15 residues. V lost 2 bases to trimming and J lost 4 bases; unmatched junction nucleotides: 3. Per germline, CDR1 KGHSH and CDR2 LQKENI. The CDR3: CASSPGTGGVYEQYF. CDR3 DNA sequence: TGTGCCAGCTCACCAGGGACAGGGGGCGTATACGAGCAGTACTTC.

On this clone itself: The sample contains more than one DNA sequence encoding this CDR3. This chain joins TRBV30 and TRBJ1-1; D uncertain. This CDR3 contains 12 residues. Per the germline V gene, CDR1 is GTSNPN and CDR2 is SVGIG (reference sequence). The V gene lost 3 bases and the J gene lost 0 bases, with 5 bases spanning the gap. The CDR3: CAWSPMNTEAFF. The CDR3 bases are TGTGCCTGGAGCCCAATGAACACTGAAGCTTTCTTT.

Only a few counts were recorded for this clone. This chain joins TRBV2 and TRBJ2-2; unclear D gene. With 7 bases removed from V and 1 base from J, the gap between germline ends came to 10 bases. The CDR3 spans 14 residues. CDR1 SNHLY and CDR2 FYNNEI come from the germline V gene. This CDR3 is CASTPNRNTGELFF. The DNA of the CDR3 is TGTGCCAGCACCCCAAACAGGAACACCGGGGAGCTGTTTTTT.

Worth noting for this clone: Other DNA sequences within the sample encode an identical CDR3. As DNA, the CDR3 is TGTGCCAGCAGCCGGTGGGGAAATCAGCCCCAGCATTTT. It translates to CASSRWGNQPQHF. The rearrangement links TRBV5-6 to TRBJ1-5; D is unclear. The CDR3 extends over 13 amino acids. In germline, CDR1 is SGHDT, CDR2 YYEEEE. V gave up 4 bases and J gave up 4 bases, with 9 bases separating them.

The CDR3 loop reads CAWATGETQYF. CDR3 DNA sequence: TGTGCCTGGGCTACAGGGGAGACCCAGTACTTC. The J gene is TRBJ2-5, the V gene TRBV30, with a weak D call TRBD1 (6 bases). V was clipped by 5 bases and J by 5 bases, with 9 bases between them. The CDR3 is made up of 11 amino acids. Germline CDR1 is GTSNPN and CDR2 is SVGIG (reference sequence).

This clone was observed a handful of times. The chain links TRBV29-1 to TRBJ1-2, with D perhaps matching TRBD1 (5 bases). The CDR3 sequence is 13 residues long. V was trimmed by 6 bases and J by 7 bases, leaving 18 bases between them. Germline lookup yields CDR1 SQVTM and CDR2 ANQGSEA. The CDR3 region is CSVGLGQSAGYTF. The CDR3 DNA follows: TGCAGCGTGGGGCTGGGGCAGTCGGCTGGCTACACCTTC.

The chain couples TRBV4-3 to TRBJ2-3; no clear D gene. The CDR3 consists of 15 residues. Trimming left V 4 bases short and J 1 base short, with 12 bases between. Germline CDR1 LGHNA, CDR2 YSLEER. CDR3 loop: CASSRTIDRTDTQYF. In nucleotides, the CDR3 is TGCGCCAGCAGCCGGACCATAGATCGCACAGATACGCAGTATTTT.

This chain links TRBV20-1 with TRBJ2-7, with D unclear. This CDR3 is built from 11 residues. Germline V gives CDR1 DFQATT, CDR2 SNEGSKA (reference sequence). V lost 3 bases and J lost 6, with 9 bases in between. CDR3 nucleotide sequence: TGCAGTGCTAGCGAGGTAGGCGAGCAGTACTTC. It codes for CSASEVGEQYF.

This chain connects TRBV4-2 to TRBJ1-2, with D possibly TRBD1 on 5 matching bases. The CDR3 is 15 amino acids. Trimming took 0 bases from V and 4 from J, leaving 12 bases between them. Germline-derived CDR1 and CDR2 are LGHNA and YNFKEQ. This chain's CDR3 is CASSQDLGGRYGYTF. The CDR3 DNA follows: TGTGCCAGCAGCCAAGATCTGGGGGGTCGCTATGGCTACACCTTC.

This chain connects TRBV4-3 to TRBJ2-1; 11 bases agree with TRBD2. This CDR3 is 16 amino acids long. Per the germline V gene, CDR1 is LGHNA and CDR2 is YSLEER. V dropped 2 bases and J dropped 3; count of bases not matched to a gene: 3. The CDR3 spells CASSQQGLAGYNEQFF. CDR3 sequence (DNA): TGCGCCAGCAGCCAACAAGGACTAGCGGGCTACAATGAGCAGTTCTTC.

In its sample, this clone was seen a few times. J is TRBJ1-1 and V is TRBV9; D is uncertain. The CDR3 is 14 amino acids. Germline V gene data show CDR1 as SGDLS and CDR2 as YYNGEE. V lost 0 bases, J lost 4 bases, and 10 bases lay in between. CDR3 nucleotide sequence: TGTGCCAGCAGCGTAGTCGGGGATGGCACTGAAGCTTTCTTT. Protein sequence: CASSVVGDGTEAFF.

This clone was counted a few times. The chain recombines TRBV19 with TRBJ2-1; D gene uncertain. The CDR3 extends over 11 amino acids. From germline, CDR1 is LNHDA and CDR2 SQIVND (reference sequence). Trimming cost V 4 bases and J 8 bases, with 6 bases left between them. CDR3 residues: CASSTFDEQFF. CDR3 sequence (DNA): TGTGCCAGTAGTACCTTTGATGAGCAGTTCTTC.

This chain joins TRBV30 and TRBJ2-6; no reliable D call. Per the germline V gene, CDR1 is GTSNPN and CDR2 is SVGIG (reference sequence). The CDR3 has 14 amino acids. Trimming stripped 7 bases from V and 0 bases from J, with 10 bases between. The CDR3: CASPAASGANVLTF. The CDR3 coding sequence is TGTGCCTCCCCAGCAGCCTCTGGGGCCAACGTCCTGACTTTC.